This is a list of T cell receptor beta chains from one sample in a study of shared clonotypes between healthy human individuals. The data were produced by immunoSEQ multiplex PCR, yet TCRdb's version contains in-frame clones alone and is incomplete. The data contain hundreds of thousands of clones, 95% to 97% of them singletons. Sample: naive CD4+ T cells sorted from blood. All receptors come from a woman in her thirties in good health. Each CDR3 is given with its conserved first and last residue. The D gene is left open where the match is weak. Size is omitted from some rows. Given values are once, few, many or a class for expanded clones.

length: 18; D: .; size: .; J: TRBJ1-5; V: TRBV4-1; DNA: TGCGCCAGCAGCCAAGGCCCGTTGTTACAGAGGCGCAATCAGCCCCAGCATTTT; CDR3: CASSQGPLLQRRNQPQHF
length: 15; D: TRBD2; size: .; J: TRBJ2-7; V: TRBV5-6; DNA: TGTGCCAGCAGCCCGGGAGCGGGAGCTTGGGACGAGCAGTACTTC; CDR3: CASSPGAGAWDEQYF
length: 14; D: .; size: .; J: TRBJ2-7; V: TRBV7-9; DNA: TGTGCCAGCAGCCCCGGAGGGGGCCACTACGAGCAGTACTTC; CDR3: CASSPGGGHYEQYF
length: 15; D: TRBD2; size: .; J: TRBJ2-1; V: TRBV28; DNA: TGTGCCAGCCCCCCGCGGGGGTTCCCCAACAATGAGCAGTTCTTC; CDR3: CASPPRGFPNNEQFF
length: 14; D: .; size: .; J: TRBJ2-3; V: TRBV6-1; DNA: TGTGCCAGCGGGAGAGGATGGGTAACAGATACGCAGTATTTT; CDR3: CASGRGWVTDTQYF
length: 16; D: .; size: once; J: TRBJ2-2; V: TRBV11-2; DNA: TGTGCCAGCAGCTTAGTCTCCTGGCGGAACACCGGGGAGCTGTTTTTT; CDR3: CASSLVSWRNTGELFF
length: 16; D: .; size: .; J: TRBJ2-7; V: TRBV13; DNA: TGTGCCAGCAGCCGTTCGGGGACTGCCAACTCCTACGAGCAGTACTTC; CDR3: CASSRSGTANSYEQYF
length: 17; D: TRBD1; size: .; J: TRBJ2-2; V: TRBV5-4; DNA: TGTGCCAGCAGCCAGGCGGGACAGGGGTCGAACACCGGGGAGCTGTTTTTT; CDR3: CASSQAGQGSNTGELFF
length: 15; D: TRBD1; size: .; J: TRBJ2-5; V: TRBV11-2; DNA: TGTGCCAGCAGCAGACTGGGGGACAGGGCCGGGGAGCAGTACTTC; CDR3: CASSRLGDRAGEQYF
length: 16; D: TRBD1; size: .; J: TRBJ2-7; V: TRBV13; DNA: TGTGCCAGCAGCTTAGGAGGGGACAGGGTAGGTCGCGAGCAGTACTTC; CDR3: CASSLGGDRVGREQYF
length: 10; D: .; size: few; J: TRBJ1-2; V: TRBV20-1; DNA: TGCAGTGCTAGTGACTATGGCTACACCTTC; CDR3: CSASDYGYTF
length: 12; D: .; size: .; J: TRBJ2-7; V: TRBV6-6; DNA: TGTGCCAGCAGCGCCGACAGATACGAGCAGTACTTC; CDR3: CASSADRYEQYF
length: 15; D: .; size: .; J: TRBJ2-7; V: TRBV6-5; DNA: TGTGCCAGCAGCCGAGAGACAGCGATTATGTACGAGCAGTACTTC; CDR3: CASSRETAIMYEQYF
length: 14; D: TRBD2; size: .; J: TRBJ2-1; V: TRBV13; DNA: TGTGCCAGCAGCCGCCTCGGGGGGTACAATGAGCAGTTCTTC; CDR3: CASSRLGGYNEQFF
length: 13; D: .; size: .; J: TRBJ2-7; V: TRBV10-3; DNA: TGTGCCTCTATCAGGTCCCCGGGTGAAGAGCAGTACTTC; CDR3: CASIRSPGEEQYF
length: 14; D: TRBD1; size: .; J: TRBJ2-2; V: TRBV19; DNA: TGTGCCAGTAGAGGACAGGCGCGGACCGGGGAGCTGTTTTTT; CDR3: CASRGQARTGELFF
length: 12; D: .; size: .; J: TRBJ1-5; V: TRBV19; DNA: TGTGCCAGTCGACAGGCTAATCAGCCCCAGCATTTT; CDR3: CASRQANQPQHF
length: 14; D: .; size: .; J: TRBJ1-2; V: TRBV13; DNA: TGTGCCAGCAGCTTCCGGGACGGAGCCCATGGCTACACCTTC; CDR3: CASSFRDGAHGYTF
length: 14; D: .; size: .; J: TRBJ2-5; V: TRBV27; DNA: TGTGCCAGCAGTTTTTACAGGGAGCCAGAGACCCAGTACTTC; CDR3: CASSFYREPETQYF
length: 16; D: .; size: .; J: TRBJ2-1; V: TRBV7-9; DNA: TGTGCCAGCAGCTTATCAGGCAGCAGCTCCTACAATGAGCAGTTCTTC; CDR3: CASSLSGSSSYNEQFF
length: 15; D: .; size: .; J: TRBJ2-1; V: TRBV7-3; DNA: TGTGCCAGCAGCCCCGGGGGCGCTAGGGAGGGTGAGCAGTTCTTC; CDR3: CASSPGGAREGEQFF
length: 16; D: .; size: once; J: TRBJ1-5; V: TRBV4-1; DNA: TGCGCCAGCAGCCAAGGTGCAGCGAGGGGCAATCAGCCCCAGCATTTT; CDR3: CASSQGAARGNQPQHF